The 24 T cell receptor beta chains below all came from one sample that was sequenced in a study of Ad26.COV2.S vaccination and SARS-CoV-2 variants. Indicated treatment: roughly 19 received Ad26.COV2.S at low or high dose, single or two shots; several received placebo; per-sample allocation not given. The investigators took samples on day 63 after the first vaccine or placebo injection. Only in-frame clones appear in the TCRdb table, and some are missing; sequencing was by immunoSEQ multiplex PCR. Of about 400,000 clones detected, approximately 90% appear once; the ten largest clones hold around 3.6%. The sample in question was peripheral blood, obtained in a trial of Ad26.COV2.S vaccine versus placebo. The receptors stem from a person between 18 and 59 years old who received the Ad26.COV2.S COVID-19 vaccine or a placebo.

This chain uses TRBV7-2 with TRBJ2-3, with D maybe TRBD1 (6 bases). Germline V gene data show CDR1 as SGHTA and CDR2 as FQGNSA. Trimming took 6 bases from V and 0 from J, leaving 13 bases between them. This CDR3 is 15 amino acids long. CDR3 sequence: CASSIGQPSTDTQYF. CDR3 nucleotide sequence: TGTGCCAGCAGTATCGGACAGCCCAGCACAGATACGCAGTATTTT.

The V call is TRBV7-3, the J call TRBJ2-3; D is unclear. Germline CDR1 reads SGHTA; CDR2 reads FQGTGA. Trimming removed 1 base at V and 3 bases at J, with 8 bases between. CDR3 length equals 14 residues. CDR3 coding DNA: TGTGCCAGCAGCTTAATCCTTGGAACAGATACGCAGTATTTT. Protein sequence: CASSLILGTDTQYF.

The rearrangement joins TRBV6-5 to TRBJ2-2; 9 bases agree with TRBD1. Germline CDR1 is MNHEY and CDR2 is SVGAGI. Trimming removed 5 bases from V and 7 bases from J; junction bases left unmatched: 8. This CDR3 is built from 15 residues. CDR3 amino acids: CASSSTGGAIGELFF. For the CDR3, the DNA is TGTGCCAGCAGTAGTACAGGGGGCGCAATCGGGGAGCTGTTTTTT.

This clone was recorded a few times. This chain connects TRBV7-9 to TRBJ1-3; D remains unclear. The germline gives CDR1 SEHNR, CDR2 FQNEAQ (reference sequence). Deletions cut 1 base from V and 2 bases from J, with 12 bases between. This CDR3 is 16 amino acids long. This chain's CDR3 is CASSLGGSRAGNTIYF. The DNA of the CDR3 is TGTGCCAGCAGCTTAGGAGGGAGTAGGGCTGGAAACACCATATATTTT.

The V and J genes are TRBV6-6 and TRBJ2-7; D gene unclear. CDR1 MNHNY and CDR2 SVGAGI come from the germline V gene (reference sequence). The CDR3 sequence is 14 residues long. The V end was cut by 7 bases, the J end by 0 bases, with 13 bases between. The CDR3 loop is CASTAQMHSYEQYF. As DNA, the CDR3 is TGTGCCAGCACCGCCCAAATGCACTCCTACGAGCAGTACTTC.

This clone was seen only once. The CDR3 protein is CASSLHGSRYTEAFF. CDR3 nucleotide sequence: TGTGCCAGCAGCTTACATGGTTCTCGGTACACTGAAGCTTTCTTT. The chain carries TRBV7-3 and TRBJ1-1; no clear D gene. CDR1 is SGHTA and CDR2 is FQGTGA in the germline V gene. V lost 2 bases and J 3 bases, leaving 13 bases between the germline ends. There are 15 residues in the CDR3.

The V gene is TRBV10-3, the J gene TRBJ1-6, with 8 bases matching TRBD1. This CDR3 has 14 residues. From germline, CDR1 is ENHRY and CDR2 SYGVKD. V shed 6 bases, J shed 9 bases, and the junction held 7 bases outside the gene matches. CDR3 residues: CAIRAGQEGSPLHF. For the CDR3, the DNA is TGTGCCATCAGGGCGGGACAGGAAGGTTCACCCCTCCACTTT.

The chain has TRBV23-1 and TRBJ2-3; D gene ambiguous. TRBV23-1 carries the ORF label, with uncertain function. V was shortened by 7 bases and J by 0 bases, with 17 bases between the two germline ends. CDR3 size: 16 residues. The CDR3, as DNA: TGCGCCAGCATAGAGGCCCGGAGAATAAGCACAGATACGCAGTATTTT. It encodes CASIEARRISTDTQYF.

The rearrangement uses TRBV6-5 and TRBJ1-6; D is ambiguous. V lost 6 bases, J lost 7 bases, and 7 bases lay in between. Germline CDR1 MNHEY, CDR2 SVGAGI. This CDR3 spans 12 amino acids. The CDR3 DNA follows: TGTGCCAGCAGAGGGCCGAATTCACCCCTCCACTTT. Translation: CASRGPNSPLHF.

The rearrangement joins TRBV4-3 to TRBJ2-1, with 13 nucleotides matching TRBD2. The CDR3 extends over 18 amino acids. Germline values: CDR1 LGHNA, CDR2 YSLEER. The ends lost 3 bases at V and 5 bases at J; junction bases unmatched: 10. This chain's CDR3 is CASSHRPGLAGANNEQFF. The CDR3 nucleotides are TGCGCCAGCAGCCACCGTCCCGGACTAGCGGGGGCCAACAATGAGCAGTTCTTC.

V is TRBV4-3 and J is TRBJ2-7, with TRBD2 matching over 7 bases. CDR1 LGHNA and CDR2 YSLEER come from the germline V gene. This CDR3 comprises 16 residues. The J segment lost 3 bases and the V segment lost 1 base, leaving 9 bases of the junction unmatched. CDR3 DNA: TGCGCCAGCAGCCAAGTAAGCGGGGAGCCCATCTACGAGCAGTACTTC. Encoded protein: CASSQVSGEPIYEQYF.

V is TRBV6-5 and J is TRBJ1-2; 7 bases line up with TRBD1. The CDR3 is made up of 13 amino acids. With V trimmed by 4 bases and J by 14 bases, 13 bases remained unmatched. Germline CDR1 is MNHEY and CDR2 is SVGAGI. CDR3 bases: TGTGCCAGCAGTTTCGTCCAATCGACAGGGTGGACCTTC. Amino acids: CASSFVQSTGWTF.

This chain joins TRBV7-3 and TRBJ2-3; 8 bases map to TRBD2. Germline assignment: CDR1 SGHTA and CDR2 FQGTGA. V gave up 5 bases and J gave up 6 bases; unmatched junction bases: 10. The CDR3 is 15 amino acids. CDR3 residues: CASSPTAGGRDTQYF. The CDR3, as DNA: TGTGCCAGCAGCCCTACTGCGGGGGGACGGGATACGCAGTATTTT.

The V call is TRBV7-2, the J call TRBJ2-5; weak D call: TRBD2 (7 bases). V was shortened by 7 bases and J by 4 bases, with 19 bases between the two germline ends. The germline V gene encodes CDR1 SGHTA and CDR2 FQGNSA. The CDR3 covers 15 residues. CDR3 protein: CASTPRGGPGETQYF. DNA of the CDR3: TGTGCCAGCACCCCGAGGGGGGGGCCAGGAGAGACCCAGTACTTC.

V usage is TRBV2 and J usage is TRBJ1-1; 11 nucleotides line up with TRBD1. This CDR3 contains 14 residues. Germline lookup yields CDR1 SNHLY and CDR2 FYNNEI. V trimming: 7 bases; J trimming: 3 bases; junction bases outside the gene matches: 4. The CDR3 coding sequence is TGTGCCAGCACTGGGACAGGGGGGGACACTGAAGCTTTCTTT. The encoded protein is CASTGTGGDTEAFF.

This clone is a singleton in its sample. The gene calls are TRBV6-1 and TRBJ1-6, with D unresolved. CDR3 length: 13 amino acids. CDR1 is MNHNS, CDR2 SASEGT, per germline. The V and J ends lost 5 bases and 13 bases respectively, with 15 bases between them. The CDR3 region has the DNA TGTGCCAGCAGTTATGCAGTTCTAACGCCCCTCCACTTT. Protein: CASSYAVLTPLHF.

The chain has TRBV30 and TRBJ1-6; TRBD1 aligns across 9 bases. The V gene's germline CDR1 is GTSNPN and CDR2 SVGIG (reference sequence). The CDR3 spans 14 residues. Losses at the gene ends were 2 bases for V and 11 bases for J; bases not matched to a gene: 7. CDR3: CAWSTGQGVPPLHF. The DNA of the CDR3 is TGTGCCTGGAGTACGGGACAGGGTGTGCCACCCCTCCACTTT.

V is TRBV30 and J is TRBJ1-1; 8 positions agree with TRBD1. V trimming: 3 bases; J trimming: 3 bases; junction bases outside the gene matches: 6. CDR1 GTSNPN and CDR2 SVGIG come from the germline V gene (reference sequence). CDR3 length equals 14 residues. The CDR3 DNA sequence: TGTGCCTGGAGCGCCGGACAGGGAGACACTGAAGCTTTCTTT. Its protein is CAWSAGQGDTEAFF.

The chain combines TRBV7-2 with TRBJ1-4; 8 bases agree with TRBD1. Per germline, CDR1 SGHTA and CDR2 FQGNSA. There are 15 residues in the CDR3. V was clipped by 4 bases and J by 3 bases; unmatched bases: 4. CDR3 nucleotide sequence: TGTGCCAGCAGCTGGCAGGGGGCGCCTAATGAAAAACTGTTTTTT. Its translation: CASSWQGAPNEKLFF. Using reference TRBV7-2 and TRBJ1-4 for the parts outside the CDR3, the full variable domain is GAGVSQSPSNKVTEKGKDVELRCDPISGHTALYWYRQSLGQGLEFLIYFQGNSAPDKSGLPSDRFSAERTGGSVSTLTIQRTQQEDSAVYLCASSWQGAPNEKLFFGSGTQLSVL.

The chain is built from TRBV28 and TRBJ1-2, with D unclear. Between the trimmed V and J ends, which lost 3 bases and 8 bases, there was a span of 10 bases. Germline CDR1 is MDHEN and CDR2 is SYDVKM. The CDR3 extends over 12 amino acids. The CDR3 sequence: CASSLVTRGYTF. The CDR3 nucleotides are TGTGCCAGCAGTTTGGTTACCCGGGGCTACACCTTC.

Here the CDR3 DNA reads TGTGCCAGCAGACCCGGGACGAGCTCCTACGAGCAGTACTTC. This gives the protein CASRPGTSSYEQYF. The chain recombines TRBV7-2 with TRBJ2-7; D might be TRBD1 or TRBD2, each matching 5 bases. The CDR3 loop spans 14 amino acids. Between the trimmed V and J ends, which lost 6 bases and 0 bases, there was a span of 12 bases. The V gene's germline CDR1 is SGHTA and CDR2 FQGNSA. Complete variable domain (other parts from reference TRBV7-2 and TRBJ2-7): GAGVSQSPSNKVTEKGKDVELRCDPISGHTALYWYRQSLGQGLEFLIYFQGNSAPDKSGLPSDRFSAERTGGSVSTLTIQRTQQEDSAVYLCASRPGTSSYEQYFGPGTRLTVT.

Here the CDR3 reads CASTEGVGRSTDTQYF. As DNA, the CDR3 is TGTGCCAGCACCGAAGGGGTCGGCAGGAGCACAGATACGCAGTATTTT. This chain connects TRBV28 to TRBJ2-3; D possibly corresponds to TRBD1 (5 bases). The V gene lost 7 bases and the J gene lost 0 bases, with 17 bases spanning the gap. Germline lookup yields CDR1 MDHEN and CDR2 SYDVKM. The CDR3 loop spans 16 amino acids. The full variable domain, completed using reference TRBV28 and TRBJ2-3, is DVKVTQSSRYLVKRTGEKVFLECVQDMDHENMFWYRQDPGLGLRLIYFSYDVKMKEKGDIPEGYSVSREKKERFSLILESASTNQTSMYLCASTEGVGRSTDTQYFGPGTRLTVL.

In its sample, this clone was seen once. The J gene is TRBJ1-2, the V gene TRBV19; TRBD1 aligns across 12 bases. This CDR3 spans 14 amino acids. Germline V CDR1 and CDR2: LNHDA, SQIVND (reference sequence). V lost 7 bases, J lost 6 bases, and 6 bases stayed unmatched. The chain's CDR3 is CASIPGTGGDGYTF. The DNA for the CDR3 is TGTGCCAGTATCCCTGGGACAGGGGGCGATGGCTACACCTTC. The full variable domain, its missing parts supplied by reference TRBV19 and TRBJ1-2, is DGGITQSPKYLFRKEGQNVTLSCEQNLNHDAMYWYRQDPGQGLRLIYYSQIVNDFQKGDIAEGYSVSREKKESFPLTVTSAQKNPTAFYLCASIPGTGGDGYTFGSGTRLTVV.

Turning to this clone: The sample has other DNA sequences that encode this CDR3 too. V usage is TRBV28 and J usage is TRBJ1-4; D gene unclear. The germline V and J ends were trimmed by 2 bases and 7 bases, with 2 bases remaining between them. The germline V gene has CDR1 MDHEN and CDR2 SYDVKM. The CDR3 loop spans 11 amino acids. The DNA of the CDR3 is TGTGCCAGCAGTTTAGGTGAAAAACTGTTTTTT. This codes for CASSLGEKLFF.